This TCR beta chain is drawn from a study of cytomegalovirus exposure and HLA in healthy donors. Study context: The same platform was used for the 100 to 150 validation repertoires and the roughly 700 first-cohort repertoires, a later analysis reported.

Sequencing used immunoSEQ multiplex PCR; TCRdb keeps in-frame clones, though not all of them. The sample holds 120,000 or so clones, roughly 95% seen once. The CDR3 length is 14 residues. The V segment lost 4 bases and the J segment 2 bases; nucleotides outside the gene matches: 3. Germline CDR1 reads MNHEY; CDR2 reads SVGAGI. Remarks on this clone: Its cognate antigen is unknown.

Study conclusions and caveats: There were some public TCRs occurring in many donors, but most TCR sequences were rare. Published work reported that the classifier diagnosed cytomegalovirus status with high specificity and sensitivity. There were under 200 TCR beta chains listed as cytomegalovirus-associated.

This receptor was identified in a man aged 18 to 29 in good health and CMV-seronegative. This chain joins TRBV6-5 and TRBJ2-7; 9 bases fit TRBD1. Source material: PBMCs. The chain's CDR3 is CASSSGQGPYEQYF. The CDR3 DNA sequence: TGTGCCAGCAGTTCGGGACAGGGCCCCTACGAGCAGTACTTC.